This T cell receptor beta chain was captured in a study of shared clonotypes between healthy human individuals. Study-wide results and caveats: A generally larger estimated richness was seen in naive subsets than in memory subsets.

Sequencing was performed with immunoSEQ multiplex PCR; in TCRdb, only in-frame clones are kept and a portion is missing. The sample comprises about 1.5 million clones, about 96% of which are singletons, and over 1% rests with the top ten. On this clone: Its matching antigen is unknown.

Input material: naive CD4+ T cells sorted from blood. As for subset: CD45RA+ positively selected. The TCR was taken from a man aged 30-40 years in good health.

The CDR3, as DNA: TGTGCCAGCAGCGTACTAGCGGGCTGGGATACGCAGTATTTT. Translating it yields CASSVLAGWDTQYF. V usage is TRBV9 and J usage is TRBJ2-3; 8 nucleotides align to TRBD2. This CDR3 comprises 14 residues. Germline V lookup: CDR1 SGDLS, CDR2 YYNGEE. V shed 1 base, J shed 6 bases, and the junction held 4 bases outside the gene matches.